The present T cell receptor beta chain was sequenced within a study of graft-versus-host responses after intestinal transplantation (dated by TCRdb to 2020 to 2023). Background for the entire study: The transplants that recipients received were multivisceral, liver-intestinal, or isolated intestinal. After intestinal transplantation, graft-versus-host and host-versus-graft alloreactive T cell clones in the graft, circulation and bone marrow were tracked using bulk TCR-beta CDR3 sequencing. To identify alloreactive clones, pre-transplant mixed lymphocyte reaction products were sequenced and then compared with unstimulated pre-transplant donor and recipient T cells. Every recipient was given anti-thymocyte globulin induction, followed by roughly 3 years of maintenance tacrolimus and steroids. A cohort of approximately 24 intestinal transplant recipients, including one retransplant, was enrolled, and 3 patients lacking pretransplant specimens were excluded. A peak of at least 4% donor T cells among recipient peripheral blood mononuclear cells was the definition used for donor T cell macrochimerism. Rather than being sequenced by the commercial service, samples from a few later patients were sequenced in-house on an Illumina MiSeq and processed with MiXCR. The paper's findings and limits, for the study overall: Conclusions were limited by the relatively low number and heterogeneity of intestinal transplant patients. GvH clones were detected in recipient bone marrow, and some of these GvH clones were observed earlier in ileal mucosa or blood, consistent with an intestinal mucosal origin. Peak levels of circulating GvH clones were associated with declines in HvG clones early after transplant. Patients with donor T cell macrochimerism had high GvH to HvG T cell clonal ratios in their allografts.

In the first month after transplant, blood samples were collected up to 4 times, and after that at least monthly when available. Receptor amplification or capture employed the immunoSEQ multiplex PCR assay. For most patients, genomic DNA was subjected to high-throughput TCR-beta CDR3 sequencing by Adaptive Biotechnologies. The original pipeline was this. TCR sequencing data for 18 patients were retrieved from Adaptive's ImmunoSEQ software; a few other patients were processed with MiXCR and VDJtools. CDR3 nucleotide sequences shared by donor and recipient were removed because the origin of these sequences could not be assigned. To count as alloreactive, a clone needed at least 2-fold expansion over unstimulated cells and a minimum CFSE-low frequency of 0.002% (template counts) or 0.001% (read counts). Mappable clones were those detected in sequenced pre-transplant spleen, lymph node, or MLR CFSE-low populations of the donor or recipient. Cumulative frequency of alloreactive clones was calculated as a percentage of all sequences weighted by copy number. Imported from immuneACCESS, the table was reduced by TCRdb to in-frame sequences with V and J called. These copies leave out some clones; in studies compared against another copy, an unresolved V gene accounts for under half, and the cause of the remainder is not known. The DNA gave D and trimming, while V, J and clone size come from that table. The sample table records 20,000 to 25,000 clones; about 92% of these occur just once. Together, the top ten hold around two fifths of the sample.

Note on this clone: No antigen is known for it. Base qualities are not recorded, but no much larger clone differs from it by a single base.

Spanning cysteine to phenylalanine, the CDR3 consists of 14 amino acids. Only CDR3 DNA remains: 42 bases, in frame from the first base. The germline V gene encodes CDR1 GTSNPN and CDR2 SVGIG (reference sequence). V lost 3 bases and J lost 2 bases; the stretch between them is 14 bases long. This clonotype originated in a human patient who received an intestinal transplant, so some T cells may come from the graft donor. In this chain, TRBV30 is recombined with TRBJ2-7, with the D gene not clear enough to name. Source: PBMCs, taken approximately 260 days after intestinal transplant. In nucleotide form, the sequence is TGTGCCTGGAGCCACGGGCCAGTTCCCTACGAGCAGTACTTC. Its translation is CAWSHGPVPYEQYF.